The rows below give T cell receptor beta chains drawn from one sample of a study of blood T cell repertoires in COVID-19. Clones were sequenced by immunoSEQ multiplex PCR, and TCRdb holds only the in-frame ones, with some missing. The sample records fewer than 400,000 clones, roughly 85% being singletons. Sequenced sample: PBMCs or T cells enriched from blood (not recorded which). All receptors come from a man in his thirties or forties who had recovered from COVID-19. Each CDR3 is given with its conserved first and last residue. A D gene is named only where the DNA matches it firmly. Only some rows state a clone size, as once, few, many or a class for expanded clones.

TGTGCCACCTCTTCTTCAGGGGGCAATCAGCCCCAGCATTTT	CATSSSGGNQPQHF	TRBV24-1	TRBJ1-5	NA	NA
TGTGCCAGCAGCTTAGTACAGGGGACTGAAGCTTTCTTT	CASSLVQGTEAFF	TRBV11-3	TRBJ1-1	once	TRBD1
TGTGCCAGCAGCCCGGAGCAGACACCCCTCCACTTT	CASSPEQTPLHF	TRBV6-6	TRBJ1-6	NA	NA
TGTGCCAGCAGCTTTACCCCCTTTCCGGGACAGGCTACGTATGGCTACACCTTC	CASSFTPFPGQATYGYTF	TRBV11-2	TRBJ1-2	NA	TRBD1
TGTGCCAGCAGCTTCTTGACAGGAGAAGAGACCCAGTACTTC	CASSFLTGEETQYF	TRBV7-8	TRBJ2-5	NA	NA
TGCGCCAGCAGCTACAGGGTTGGCAATCAGCCCCAGCATTTT	CASSYRVGNQPQHF	TRBV4-1	TRBJ1-5	NA	NA
TGTGCCAGCAGCAGGGGACAGGCGACTGGAAACACCATATATTTT	CASSRGQATGNTIYF	TRBV3-1/TRBV3-2	TRBJ1-3	NA	TRBD1
TGTGCCAGCAGTCTTGGGACAGGGCGAACCGGGGAGCTGTTTTTT	CASSLGTGRTGELFF	TRBV3-1/TRBV3-2	TRBJ2-2	few	TRBD1
TGCGCCAGCAGCCAAGAAATAGCTGCGAACTATGGCTACACCTTC	CASSQEIAANYGYTF	TRBV4-1	TRBJ1-2	NA	NA
TGCGCCAGCAGCCCAGGGGGCGCGGAACCTGAAGCTTTCTTT	CASSPGGAEPEAFF	TRBV4-1	TRBJ1-1	few	TRBD1
TGTGCCTGGAACCAACAGGGCGGGGAAAAACTGTTTTTT	CAWNQQGGEKLFF	TRBV30	TRBJ1-4	NA	NA
TGTGCCAGCAGAAGGACAGGGGTTGAGGAAAAACTGTTTTTT	CASRRTGVEEKLFF	TRBV6-6	TRBJ1-4	NA	TRBD1
TGTGCCAGCAGTCGACAGGGGGCGAACACTGAAGCTTTCTTT	CASSRQGANTEAFF	TRBV6-5	TRBJ1-1	few	TRBD1
TGTGCCAGCAGCGCCAGACTAGCGGGGGGGACGGACTACAATGAGCAGTTCTTC	CASSARLAGGTDYNEQFF	TRBV9	TRBJ2-1	NA	TRBD2
TGTGCCAGCAGCATCAGGGCGGTGGTCACTGAAGCTTTCTTT	CASSIRAVVTEAFF	TRBV6-6	TRBJ1-1	NA	NA
TGCGCCAGCAGAATGAGTAACACTGAAGCTTTCTTT	CASRMSNTEAFF	TRBV10-2	TRBJ1-1	NA	NA
TGTGCCAGCGGCCGGACAATGGCTAATGAAAAACTGTTTTTT	CASGRTMANEKLFF	TRBV5-5	TRBJ1-4	NA	NA
TGTGCCAGCAGCGTGGGGGGGGCCTCCTACAATGAGCAGTTCTTC	CASSVGGASYNEQFF	TRBV3-1/TRBV3-2	TRBJ2-1	NA	NA
TGTGCCAGCAGCCTTCCCGACCTAGACAGGGAAGGAACCGGGGAGCTGTTTTTT	CASSLPDLDREGTGELFF	TRBV7-9	TRBJ2-2	NA	TRBD1
TGCGCCAGCAGGAATGCCCCCCCTCCCCCGGTGGGGGGGGAAGGGTGGAAGTTCTTC	CASRNAPPPPVGGEGWKFF	TRBV5-1	TRBJ2-1	NA	TRBD2
TGCGCCAGCAGCTTGGCCCCGGCAGGGGTGAATTGGGAGACCCAGTACTTC	CASSLAPAGVNWETQYF	TRBV5-1	TRBJ2-5	NA	NA
TGTGCCAGCTCGAACCAGGGGGCTTTTGAAAAACTGTTTTTT	CASSNQGAFEKLFF	TRBV5-6	TRBJ1-4	NA	TRBD1
TGTGCCAGCATGGCGGGGAGTCAGCCCCAGCATTTT	CASMAGSQPQHF	TRBV2	TRBJ1-5	NA	NA
TGTGCCAGCAGCTTAAGGCAGGGCACTGAAGCTTTCTTT	CASSLRQGTEAFF	TRBV7-3	TRBJ1-1	once	NA
TGTGCCAGCAGCTTATCCGGGACAGCGGACGAGCAGTACTTC	CASSLSGTADEQYF	TRBV7-9	TRBJ2-7	NA	TRBD1
TGTGCCAGTAGCCTATTGACAGGGGGCAATGAGCAGTTCTTC	CASSLLTGGNEQFF	TRBV19	TRBJ2-1	few	TRBD1
TGTGCCAGCAGTGAAGCGCAATCCGGGGATGAAAAACTGTTTTTT	CASSEAQSGDEKLFF	TRBV6-1	TRBJ1-4	NA	NA
TGTGCCAGCAGTGACATACTGATCGGACAGAAGACGTCTCAGCCCCAGCATTTT	CASSDILIGQKTSQPQHF	TRBV2	TRBJ1-5	many	NA
TGTGCCAGCAGCGGGGCGGGGGGCAACTATGGCTACACCTTC	CASSGAGGNYGYTF	TRBV6-5	TRBJ1-2	NA	NA
TGCGCCAGCAGCCAAGACCTCGGCAGAGGTATAGGAAACACCATATATTTT	CASSQDLGRGIGNTIYF	TRBV4-3	TRBJ1-3	NA	NA
TGTGCCAGCTCGCAGGCTGGGAGCACTGAAGCTTTCTTT	CASSQAGSTEAFF	TRBV18	TRBJ1-1	few	NA
TGTGCCGTCACTAGCGGGGGGGCGCGCGAGCAGTACTTC	CAVTSGGAREQYF	TRBV30	TRBJ2-7	NA	TRBD2
TGCGCCAGCAGCCCGGGACAGGGGAGCACTGAAGCTTTCTTT	CASSPGQGSTEAFF	TRBV5-1	TRBJ1-1	NA	TRBD1
TGTGCCTGGATCCCAGGCGGGTCGAACACTGAGCAGTTCTTC	CAWIPGGSNTEQFF	TRBV30	TRBJ2-1	NA	NA
TGCGCCAGCCCTGACAGGGGTGTAGGGAATGAGCAGTTCTTC	CASPDRGVGNEQFF	TRBV10-1	TRBJ2-1	NA	TRBD1
TGTGCCATCAGTGAGGAGCGTCAGGACACTGTGAACACTGAAGCTTTCTTT	CAISEERQDTVNTEAFF	TRBV10-3	TRBJ1-1	NA	NA
TGTGCCAGCAGCTTAGCAGCCGCGGGAAACACTATAGAGCAGTTCTTC	CASSLAAAGNTIEQFF	TRBV7-3	TRBJ2-1	NA	NA
TGTGCCAGCAGCTCGGACAGGGTCTATGGCTACACCTTC	CASSSDRVYGYTF	TRBV3-1/TRBV3-2	TRBJ1-2	NA	TRBD1
TGCAGTGCTAGTAAAGTAGGGTCTAGCGGGGGGGCCGTGGTTGATACGCAGTATTTT	CSASKVGSSGGAVVDTQYF	TRBV20-1	TRBJ2-3	many	TRBD2
TGTGCCAGCAGTGAAGAGGTCGGGGGCTACACCTTC	CASSEEVGGYTF	TRBV7-9	TRBJ1-2	NA	NA
TGTGCCAGCAGCAAGGACAGGGCGACAGATACGCAGTATTTT	CASSKDRATDTQYF	TRBV7-9	TRBJ2-3	NA	TRBD1
TGTGCCAGTTCGACAGGGGAACGTAGTAGTCCCCAGCATTTT	CASSTGERSSPQHF	TRBV27	TRBJ1-5	NA	TRBD1
TGTGCCAGCTTCGGACAGAAGGAGTATACCACCCCCCTTAATCGTGGCTACACCTTC	CASFGQKEYTTPLNRGYTF	TRBV2	TRBJ1-2	NA	NA
TGTGCCTGGACGCCGGGACAGGGTTCTTTTATGAACACTGAAGCTTTCTTT	CAWTPGQGSFMNTEAFF	TRBV30	TRBJ1-1	NA	TRBD1
TGTGCCAGCAGCTCCGGGATTCGTCGCGGTGAGCAGTTCTTC	CASSSGIRRGEQFF	TRBV27	TRBJ2-1	NA	NA
TGCGCCAGCAGTGATATCTTTACTAGCGGGGGGAGCTCCTACGAGCAGTACTTC	CASSDIFTSGGSSYEQYF	TRBV10-2	TRBJ2-7	NA	TRBD2
TGTGCCAGTAGTGCCTTTGCGACAGGGGGTAATTCACCCCTCCACTTT	CASSAFATGGNSPLHF	TRBV19	TRBJ1-6	once	TRBD1
TGCGCCAGCAGCGGGAGACAGGGGGCGAAAGAGACCCAGTACTTC	CASSGRQGAKETQYF	TRBV5-1	TRBJ2-5	NA	TRBD1
TGTGCCACCAGTGACGGGGCGGGACTAGCAGGTAGAGATACGCAGTATTTT	CATSDGAGLAGRDTQYF	TRBV24-1	TRBJ2-3	NA	TRBD2
TGTGCCAGCAGCCCAAGGGGGCGGACCGGGGAGCTGTTTTTT	CASSPRGRTGELFF	TRBV7-2	TRBJ2-2	NA	TRBD1
TGTGCCACCAGTGATGCACCGGGACAGGGTGACACAGATACGCAGTATTTT	CATSDAPGQGDTDTQYF	TRBV24-1	TRBJ2-3	NA	TRBD1
TGCGCCAGCAGCTTGGCTTTGGGCCCAAACGAGCAGTACTTC	CASSLALGPNEQYF	TRBV5-1	TRBJ2-7	NA	NA
TGTGCCAGCAGTTTTAATAGCAATCAGCCCCAGCATTTT	CASSFNSNQPQHF	TRBV12-3/TRBV12-4	TRBJ1-5	NA	NA
TGTGCCAGCAGCTCAGGACAGTACTATGGCTACACCTTC	CASSSGQYYGYTF	TRBV13	TRBJ1-2	NA	NA